One and the same sample provided the 28 T cell receptor beta chains below, sequenced in a study of cytomegalovirus exposure and HLA in healthy donors. PCR was performed using 60 Vbeta and 13 Jbeta primers. TCRdb's copy holds only in-frame clones and misses some; the assay was immunoSEQ multiplex PCR. This sample's table has around 65,000 clones. The sample comprised PBMCs. The receptors come from a man aged 25-40 years in good health and CMV-seropositive.

This chain links TRBV5-1 with TRBJ1-2; 8 nucleotides match TRBD1. Germline V gives CDR1 SGHRS, CDR2 YFSETQ. The CDR3 extends over 15 amino acids. Trimming at V came to 4 bases and at J to 0 bases, leaving 5 bases not matched to a gene. CDR3 bases: TGCGCCAGCAGCGGGGGACAGGTCACTAACTATGGCTACACCTTC. It specifies CASSGGQVTNYGYTF.

The chain is built from TRBV6-1 and TRBJ2-7; a weak D match, TRBD2 (6 bases). Germline V gene data show CDR1 as MNHNS and CDR2 as SASEGT. This CDR3 is 14 amino acids long. V was pared by 2 bases and J by 0 bases, with 8 bases between. The CDR3 is CASSERGSSYEQYF. The CDR3, as DNA: TGTGCCAGCAGTGAACGGGGGAGCTCCTACGAGCAGTACTTC.

The chain links TRBV7-4 to TRBJ1-5; no clear D. The CDR3 has 13 amino acids. Germline V gene lookup returns CDR1 SGHVT and CDR2 SQSDAQ. V lost 5 bases and J lost 4, with 9 bases in between. The CDR3: CASSPAGNQPQHF. For the CDR3, the DNA is TGTGCCAGCAGCCCCGCGGGTAATCAGCCCCAGCATTTT.

This chain links TRBV4-1 with TRBJ2-2; TRBD1 matches at 7 bases. CDR1 is MGHRA and CDR2 is YSYEKL in the germline V gene. Trimming at V came to 4 bases and at J to 6 bases, leaving 11 bases not matched to a gene. This CDR3 has 16 amino acids. The CDR3: CASSRATTGLAGELFF. CDR3 nucleotide sequence: TGCGCCAGCAGCCGAGCAACGACAGGGTTGGCCGGGGAGCTGTTTTTT.

The rearrangement joins TRBV4-2 to TRBJ1-2; no firm D call. Looked up from germline, CDR1 is LGHNA and CDR2 is YNFKEQ. The V gene lost 4 bases and the J gene lost 1 base, with 7 bases spanning the gap. CDR3 length: 13 residues. The CDR3 bases are TGTGCCAGCAGCCTCGAGGGTAACTATGGCTACACCTTC. Translated: CASSLEGNYGYTF.

The chain's CDR3 is CAAKHSTFTFPEAFF. In DNA, the CDR3 is TGTGCCGCTAAACACTCGACATTTACGTTTCCCGAAGCTTTCTTT. The chain couples TRBV19 to TRBJ1-1, with unresolved D. This CDR3 is 15 amino acids long. Trimming removed 11 bases from V and 8 bases from J, with 27 bases in between. Germline V gene data show CDR1 as LNHDA and CDR2 as SQIVND (reference sequence).

V gene TRBV2 combines with J gene TRBJ2-7; possibly TRBD1 for D (6 bases). The CDR3 loop spans 12 amino acids. The germline V gene has CDR1 SNHLY and CDR2 FYNNEI. V was shortened by 7 bases and J by 6 bases, with 13 bases between the two germline ends. Written as DNA, the CDR3 is TGTGCCAGCACACAGGGCGGTGGCGAGCAGTACTTC. It translates to CASTQGGGEQYF.

The chain links TRBV28 to TRBJ2-6, with 7 bases lining up with TRBD1. The CDR3 covers 16 residues. V shed 4 bases and J 0 bases; nucleotides not matched to a gene: 3. CDR1 and CDR2 from the germline V gene are MDHEN and SYDVKM. CDR3 residues: CASSSTGDSGANVLTF. The CDR3 DNA sequence: TGTGCCAGCAGTTCAACAGGGGACTCTGGGGCCAACGTCCTGACTTTC. The whole variable domain, remainder taken from reference TRBV28 and TRBJ2-6, is DVKVTQSSRYLVKRTGEKVFLECVQDMDHENMFWYRQDPGLGLRLIYFSYDVKMKEKGDIPEGYSVSREKKERFSLILESASTNQTSMYLCASSSTGDSGANVLTFGAGSRLTVL.

This chain uses TRBV9 with TRBJ1-4; D might be TRBD1 (5 bases). The germline V gene encodes CDR1 SGDLS and CDR2 YYNGEE. V was clipped by 3 bases and J by 7 bases, with 13 bases between them. The length of the CDR3 is 14 residues. CDR3: CASSGRESGEKLFF. The DNA of the CDR3 is TGTGCCAGCAGCGGCAGGGAAAGTGGTGAAAAACTGTTTTTT.

The chain employs TRBV5-1 and TRBJ1-1; D uncertain. There are 13 residues in the CDR3. V gave up 0 bases and J gave up 1 base, with 4 bases separating them. Per the germline V gene, CDR1 is SGHRS and CDR2 is YFSETQ. CDR3 DNA: TGCGCCAGCAGCTTGGGCGGGAACACTGAAGCTTTCTTT. Translating it yields CASSLGGNTEAFF.

This chain connects TRBV6-5 to TRBJ2-1; D is possibly TRBD2 (6 bases). With 6 bases removed from V and 14 bases from J, the gap between germline ends came to 20 bases. The germline V gene has CDR1 MNHEY and CDR2 SVGAGI. The CDR3 consists of 13 residues. The CDR3 region is CASSPRGLPGEFF. The CDR3 nucleotides are TGTGCCAGCAGCCCACGAGGACTGCCGGGGGAGTTCTTC.

The V call is TRBV6-5, the J call TRBJ2-7; the match to TRBD1 covers 10 bases. This CDR3 is 15 amino acids long. Germline trimming cut 2 bases from V and 2 bases from J; bases unmatched to any gene: 3. Per the germline V gene, CDR1 is MNHEY and CDR2 is SVGAGI. The CDR3 DNA follows: TGTGCCAGCAGTTACCACGGGACAGGGGCCTACGAGCAGTACTTC. It translates to CASSYHGTGAYEQYF.

A remark on this clone: One end of the junction fails to match germline, which may point to a read error. This chain connects TRBV5-6 to TRBJ1-1; no reliable D call. This CDR3 is built from 15 residues. Germline CDR1 SGHDT, CDR2 YYEEEE. The chain's CDR3 is CASSSTSQLNTEDFF. CDR3 bases: TGTGCCAGCAGCTCCACCTCACAGTTGAACACTGAAGATTTCTTT.

The chain couples TRBV9 to TRBJ2-1, with D possibly TRBD2 on 6 matching bases. Trimming pared 0 bases from V and 2 bases from J, leaving 9 bases between. CDR1 and CDR2 (germline): SGDLS, YYNGEE. The CDR3 is made up of 15 amino acids. In nucleotides, the CDR3 is TGTGCCAGCAGCGTAGGGGGGGACGCCTACAATGAGCAGTTCTTC. Its protein product is CASSVGGDAYNEQFF. Full variable domain (remainder filled in from reference TRBV9 and TRBJ2-1): DSGVTQTPKHLITATGQRVTLRCSPRSGDLSVYWYQQSLDQGLQFLIQYYNGEERAKGNILERFSAQQFPDLHSELNLSSLELGDSALYFCASSVGGDAYNEQFFGPGTRLTVL.

The J gene is TRBJ1-5, the V gene TRBV5-1; 9 nucleotides align to TRBD1. The CDR3 contains 17 residues. Germline trimming cut 4 bases from V and 1 base from J; bases unmatched to any gene: 9. Germline CDR1 and CDR2: SGHRS and YFSETQ. The CDR3: CASSTATGGTSNQPQHF. The CDR3 nucleotides read TGCGCCAGCAGCACGGCGACAGGGGGAACGAGCAATCAGCCCCAGCATTTT.

This chain links TRBV4-2 with TRBJ2-1; 8 bases fit TRBD2. The length of the CDR3 is 17 residues. Germline-derived CDR1 and CDR2 are LGHNA and YNFKEQ. V lost 3 bases to trimming and J lost 7 bases; unmatched junction nucleotides: 14. CDR3 amino acids: CASSQGAVWRGVNEQFF. The CDR3 nucleotides read TGTGCCAGCAGCCAGGGGGCCGTGTGGCGGGGGGTTAATGAGCAGTTCTTC.

CDR3 sequence reads: CASSLATRLSSYNSPLHF. CDR3 nucleotides: TGTGCCAGCAGCTTAGCAACTAGGTTGAGCTCCTATAATTCACCCCTCCACTTT. J is TRBJ1-6 and V is TRBV7-6; D gene unclear. This CDR3 has 18 amino acids. Deletions cut 0 bases from V and 0 bases from J, with 12 bases between. Germline V gene sequence: CDR1 SGHVS, CDR2 FNYEAQ.

For the CDR3, the DNA is TGCGCCAGCAGCTTAGGGACTAGCGGGGGAACGAGGGATACGCAGTATTTT. This codes for CASSLGTSGGTRDTQYF. This chain connects TRBV5-1 to TRBJ2-3, with 14 bases aligning to TRBD2. The CDR3 is 17 residues long. The J segment lost 6 bases and the V segment lost 2 bases, leaving 8 bases of the junction unmatched. From germline, CDR1 is SGHRS and CDR2 YFSETQ. The full variable domain, with the rest looked up from reference TRBV5-1 and TRBJ2-3, is KAGVTQTPRYLIKTRGQQVTLSCSPISGHRSVSWYQQTPGQGLQFLFEYFSETQRNKGNFPGRFSGRQFSNSRSEMNVSTLELGDSALYLCASSLGTSGGTRDTQYFGPGTRLTVL.

The J gene is TRBJ2-2, the V gene TRBV4-1, with 12 bases lining up with TRBD2. Germline lookup yields CDR1 MGHRA and CDR2 YSYEKL. This CDR3 comprises 20 residues. V gave up 4 bases and J gave up 0 bases; unmatched junction bases: 12. Here the CDR3 reads CASSRTGGLAGGPNTGELFF. The CDR3 DNA is TGCGCCAGCAGCCGGACAGGCGGCCTAGCGGGAGGGCCGAACACCGGGGAGCTGTTTTTT.

The CDR3 reads CASSAPGQGQPQHF. The CDR3 DNA is TGTGCCAGCAGCGCCCCGGGACAGGGACAGCCCCAGCATTTT. The chain recombines TRBV9 with TRBJ1-5, with 9 positions matching TRBD1. The CDR3 has 14 residues. Germline V gene data show CDR1 as SGDLS and CDR2 as YYNGEE. Trimming cost V 3 bases and J 7 bases; bases outside gene matches: 5.

The rearrangement joins TRBV7-9 to TRBJ1-1; 8 nucleotides match TRBD1. V lost 0 bases to trimming and J lost 8 bases; unmatched junction nucleotides: 5. The CDR3 totals 14 residues. Germline V gene data show CDR1 as SEHNR and CDR2 as FQNEAQ (reference sequence). CDR3 in amino acids: CASSLAQGGWEAFF. DNA of the CDR3: TGTGCCAGCAGCTTAGCACAGGGGGGCTGGGAAGCTTTCTTT.

The rearrangement links TRBV13 to TRBJ2-2, with TRBD1 as a possible D gene (6 bases). Germline V lookup: CDR1 PRHDT, CDR2 FYEKMQ (reference sequence). The CDR3 sequence is 15 residues long. V was clipped by 0 bases and J by 1 base, with 6 bases between them. The chain's CDR3 is CASSLGQGNTGELFF. The CDR3 coding sequence is TGTGCCAGCAGCTTAGGACAGGGGAACACCGGGGAGCTGTTTTTT.

The V call is TRBV2, the J call TRBJ2-1; 8 positions match TRBD2. The trim removed 0 bases at V and 0 bases at J, leaving 4 bases unmatched. This CDR3 is 17 amino acids long. Germline values: CDR1 SNHLY, CDR2 FYNNEI. CDR3 DNA sequence: TGTGCCAGCAGTGAAGCCTTAGCGGGAAACTCCTACAATGAGCAGTTCTTC. Its translation is CASSEALAGNSYNEQFF.

The chain employs TRBV6-1 and TRBJ2-3; 10 nucleotides match TRBD2. The CDR3 has 17 amino acids. V trimming: 4 bases; J trimming: 6 bases; junction bases outside the gene matches: 13. CDR1 and CDR2 from the germline V gene are MNHNS and SASEGT. The CDR3 bases are TGTGCCAGCAGTGCGCTCCAACTAGCGGGACTACTTGATACGCAGTATTTT. It yields the protein CASSALQLAGLLDTQYF.

The J gene is TRBJ2-7, the V gene TRBV7-2, with TRBD1 matching over 8 bases. J lost 0 bases, V lost 1 base, and 2 bases had no gene match. This CDR3 has 15 amino acids. Germline lookup yields CDR1 SGHTA and CDR2 FQGNSA. The CDR3 sequence: CASSLVTGDSYEQYF. Here the CDR3 DNA reads TGTGCCAGCAGCTTAGTGACAGGGGACTCCTACGAGCAGTACTTC.

The chain joins TRBV2 to TRBJ2-2; the D gene is possibly TRBD1 (6 bases). V was cut by 7 bases and J by 6 bases, with 12 bases left in between. Per germline, CDR1 SNHLY and CDR2 FYNNEI. The CDR3 extends over 13 amino acids. The CDR3 nucleotides read TGTGCCAGCAATTTGCAGGGGTCCGGGGAGCTGTTTTTT. Protein: CASNLQGSGELFF. Variable domain in full (rest from reference TRBV2 and TRBJ2-2): EPEVTQTPSHQVTQMGQEVILRCVPISNHLYFYWYRQILGQKVEFLVSFYNNEISEKSEIFDDQFSVERPDGSNFTLKIRSTKLEDSAMYFCASNLQGSGELFFGEGSRLTVL.

Points on this clone: The same CDR3 arises from other DNA sequences in this sample as well. This sequence joins TRBV6-5 and TRBJ2-7, with a tentative D call TRBD1 (6 bases). Trimming removed 2 bases at V and 2 bases at J, with 10 bases between. This CDR3 spans 14 amino acids. CDR1 is MNHEY, CDR2 SVGAGI, per germline. CDR3 nucleotide sequence: TGTGCCAGCAGTTACGGACGGGACACCTACGAGCAGTACTTC. Amino acids: CASSYGRDTYEQYF.

Points on this clone: The germline gene is not matched at one end of the junction; a read error may be the cause. The rearrangement links TRBV30 to TRBJ1-5, with 7 nucleotides matching TRBD1. The CDR3 consists of 14 residues. Germline loops: CDR1 GTSNPN, CDR2 SVGIG (reference sequence). DNA for the CDR3: TGTGCCTGGGGTGTAGGGGGCTTATTTCAGCCCCAGCATTTT. It specifies CAWGVGGLFQPQHF.